The clone carrying this T cell receptor (beta chain) was detected a few times. Treatment of the sample: some 20 received Ad26.COV2.S at low or high dose, single or two shots; roughly 5 received placebo; per-sample allocation not given. Repertoires come from day 63 after the first vaccine or placebo injection. The shot given was an Ad26 vector that makes Wuhan-strain SARS-CoV-2 spike. This entry belongs to a study of Ad26.COV2.S vaccination and SARS-CoV-2 variants. Generated by immunoSEQ multiplex PCR, the TCRdb table keeps only in-frame clones and is missing some. The sample lists hundreds of thousands of clones, roughly 87% occurring once. Trimming took off 3 bases at V and 2 bases at J, with 8 bases between the two ends. Germline V CDR1 and CDR2: MNHNY, SVGAGI (reference sequence). CDR3 size: 14 residues.

The starting material was peripheral blood, obtained in a trial of Ad26.COV2.S vaccine versus placebo. This receptor was identified in a person aged 18-65 years who received the Ad26.COV2.S COVID-19 vaccine or a placebo. V gene TRBV6-6 combines with J gene TRBJ2-1; D call uncertain. The DNA for the CDR3 is TGTGCCAGCAGTTATGGGCAAGCCTACAATGAGCAGTTCTTC. This sequence encodes CASSYGQAYNEQFF.